Listed here are 20 T cell receptor beta chains from one sample, sequenced in a study of T cells in Graves' hyperthyroidism and ophthalmopathy. TCR beta CDR3 regions were amplified from RNA. The HTBI primer set served for first-round RT-PCR of the TCR CDR3. TCRdb ran MiXCR on the multiplex PCR reads and lists one entry per CDR3 protein. The data hold around 580,000 distinct CDR3 sequences, with 16% observed a single time. Sequencing input: blood. The receptors originated from a woman aged 18-29 years with Graves' hyperthyroidism.

This clonotype was seen only a few times. V and J are TRBV19 and TRBJ1-2; D unresolved. The V end lost 7 bases, the J end lost 4 bases, and 13 bases lay between the germline ends. The CDR3 spans 13 residues. Per germline, CDR1 LNHDA and CDR2 SQIVND (reference sequence). CDR3 sequence: CASTHYASYGYTF. The CDR3 DNA is TGTGCCAGTACCCATTACGCCTCCTATGGCTACACCTTC.

This clonotype was seen many times. The rearrangement uses TRBV7-2 and TRBJ2-7; 16 bases fit TRBD2. Germline V CDR1 and CDR2: SGHTA, FQGNSA. This CDR3 has 18 residues. V trimming: 5 bases; J trimming: 1 base; junction bases outside the gene matches: 8. The CDR3 loop reads CASSPPGTSGRVSYEQYF. CDR3 nucleotides: TGTGCCAGCAGCCCCCCCGGGACTAGCGGGAGGGTATCCTACGAGCAGTACTTC.

This clonotype was seen repeatedly, ten times or more. The J gene is TRBJ2-3, the V gene TRBV27, with 13 bases matching TRBD2. The CDR3 runs to 16 residues. Germline values: CDR1 MNHEY, CDR2 SMNVEV (reference sequence). With V trimmed by 5 bases and J by 6 bases, 8 bases remained unmatched. Written as DNA, the CDR3 is TGTGCCAGCAGTCCGATCGGACTAGCGGGGGAGGATACGCAGTATTTT. It translates to CASSPIGLAGEDTQYF.

The V gene is TRBV25-1, the J gene TRBJ1-1; 10 bases line up with TRBD1. J lost 4 bases, V lost 5 bases, and 13 bases had no gene match. CDR1 is MGHDK and CDR2 is SYGVNS in the germline V gene. The CDR3 is made up of 17 amino acids. The CDR3 DNA reads as TGTGCCAGCAGTAAATGGGGGGCTAGGACAGGGGGCACTGAAGCTTTCTTT. As protein: CASSKWGARTGGTEAFF.

Only a few counts were recorded for this clonotype. The chain has TRBV20-1 and TRBJ2-7; D is perhaps TRBD2 (6 bases). The CDR3 extends over 16 amino acids. V lost 2 bases to trimming and J lost 3 bases, with 20 bases between them. The germline V gene has CDR1 DFQATT and CDR2 SNEGSKA (reference sequence). CDR3 DNA sequence: TGCAGTGCTAGATCGGACTCTAGCGCGGTCATCTACGAGCAGTACTTC. This codes for CSARSDSSAVIYEQYF.

The chain combines TRBV4-1 with TRBJ2-7; 7 bases line up with TRBD1. The germline CDR1 and CDR2 sequences are MGHRA and YSYEKL. The CDR3 is 14 amino acids. J lost 6 bases, V lost 4 bases, and 9 bases had no gene match. This CDR3 is CASSPRQGPGEQYF. Written as DNA, the CDR3 is TGCGCCAGCAGCCCTCGACAGGGACCCGGCGAGCAGTACTTC.

The chain has TRBV2 and TRBJ2-1, with 9 nucleotides matching TRBD1. Trimming removed 1 base from V and 8 bases from J; junction bases left unmatched: 12. Germline values: CDR1 SNHLY, CDR2 FYNNEI. The CDR3 covers 17 residues. In DNA form, the CDR3 reads TGTGCCAGCAGTGAAGAGTCTGGGACAGGGCCCTTGGATGAGCAGTTCTTC. As protein: CASSEESGTGPLDEQFF. Drawing the rest from reference TRBV2 and TRBJ2-1, the complete variable domain is EPEVTQTPSHQVTQMGQEVILRCVPISNHLYFYWYRQILGQKVEFLVSFYNNEISEKSEIFDDQFSVERPDGSNFTLKIRSTKLEDSAMYFCASSEESGTGPLDEQFFGPGTRLTVL.

This clonotype occurred many times. This rearrangement joins TRBV11-2 to TRBJ2-5, with D tentatively TRBD1 or TRBD2 (5 bases each). Germline V CDR1 and CDR2: SGHAT, FQNNGV. CDR3 length equals 15 residues. Trimming left V 1 base short and J 1 base short, with 10 bases between. CDR3 in DNA: TGTGCCAGCAGCTTAGCACCGGGACGCCAAGAGACCCAGTACTTC. As protein: CASSLAPGRQETQYF. Full variable domain (outside the CDR3, taken from reference TRBV11-2 and TRBJ2-5): EAGVAQSPRYKIIEKRQSVAFWCNPISGHATLYWYQQILGQGPKLLIQFQNNGVVDDSQLPKDRFSAERLKGVDSTLKIQPAKLEDSAVYLCASSLAPGRQETQYFGPGTRLLVL.

This clonotype has ten or more counts. The CDR3 here is CASSEEETQYF. The CDR3 bases are TGTGCCAGCTCCGAAGAAGAGACCCAGTACTTC. The J gene is TRBJ2-5, the V gene TRBV18; D ambiguous. CDR1 is KGHSH and CDR2 is LQKENI in the germline V gene. V lost 6 bases to trimming and J lost 3 bases, with 5 bases between them. The CDR3 consists of 11 residues.

This clonotype has ten or more counts. The rearrangement joins TRBV5-5 to TRBJ2-7, with D tentatively TRBD1 (5 bases). Trimming took off 6 bases at V and 2 bases at J, with 18 bases between the two ends. Germline CDR1 reads SGHKS; CDR2 reads YYEKEE (reference sequence). The CDR3 spans 15 residues. The CDR3 nucleotides are TGTGCCAGCAATCCGAGTCCGGACAACCCCTACGAGCAGTACTTC. This encodes CASNPSPDNPYEQYF.

This clonotype was seen at least ten times. V usage is TRBV12-3 or TRBV12-4 and J usage is TRBJ1-2; 10 bases line up with TRBD1. The V gene end was trimmed by 5 bases and the J gene end by 5 bases; junction bases not matched to a gene: 8. The CDR3 totals 15 residues. CDR3 residues: CASSATGTGEYGYTF. The CDR3 DNA reads as TGTGCCAGCAGTGCAACCGGGACAGGGGAATATGGCTACACCTTC.

CDR3 sequence: CSVSGGLDNEQFF. Here the CDR3 DNA reads TGCAGTGTTTCAGGGGGTTTGGACAATGAGCAGTTCTTC. This sequence joins TRBV20-1 and TRBJ2-1, with 7 positions matching TRBD1. The germline gives CDR1 DFQATT, CDR2 SNEGSKA (reference sequence). The V and J ends lost 7 bases and 5 bases, in that order; junction bases with no gene match: 8. This CDR3 has 13 amino acids.

This clonotype was recorded many times. DNA for the CDR3: TGTGCCAGCACGCGGCCTGGGCGGGGGACAGATACGCAGTATTTT. Encoded protein: CASTRPGRGTDTQYF. The chain couples TRBV7-2 to TRBJ2-3; 7 bases match TRBD2. Germline loops: CDR1 SGHTA, CDR2 FQGNSA. V dropped 7 bases and J dropped 3; count of bases not matched to a gene: 10. The CDR3 length is 15 residues. The full variable domain, rest sourced from reference TRBV7-2 and TRBJ2-3, is GAGVSQSPSNKVTEKGKDVELRCDPISGHTALYWYRQSLGQGLEFLIYFQGNSAPDKSGLPSDRFSAERTGGSVSTLTIQRTQQEDSAVYLCASTRPGRGTDTQYFGPGTRLTVL.

This chain connects TRBV5-1 to TRBJ2-6; D gene unclear. Germline CDR1 SGHRS, CDR2 YFSETQ. Trimming removed 0 bases from V and 0 bases from J, with 13 bases in between. This CDR3 is 18 amino acids long. CDR3 coding DNA: TGCGCCAGCAGCTTGGGTGAGATGTCGAGCTCTGGGGCCAACGTCCTGACTTTC. As protein: CASSLGEMSSSGANVLTF.

The count of this clonotype is one. This chain uses TRBV11-2 with TRBJ2-3, with 14 bases lining up with TRBD2. Germline CDR1 SGHAT, CDR2 FQNNGV. CDR3 size: 19 residues. The ends lost 5 bases at V and 2 bases at J; junction bases unmatched: 12. CDR3 region: CASSARLAGGFPLTDTQYF. The CDR3 DNA follows: TGTGCCAGCAGCGCCAGACTAGCGGGGGGGTTCCCCCTCACAGATACGCAGTATTTT.

The J gene is TRBJ2-5, the V gene TRBV11-3, with D maybe TRBD1 (5 bases). V lost 1 base and J 0 bases, leaving 15 bases between the germline ends. CDR1 is SGHNT, CDR2 YENEEA, per germline. The CDR3 loop spans 17 amino acids. The CDR3 reads CASSLGSMRTYQETQYF. The CDR3, as DNA: TGTGCCAGCAGCTTAGGTTCTATGCGGACATACCAAGAGACCCAGTACTTC.

This clonotype has at least ten counts. The chain uses TRBV11-2 and TRBJ2-3; TRBD2 aligns across 11 bases. The V and J ends lost 1 base and 7 bases, in that order; junction bases with no gene match: 4. This CDR3 spans 15 amino acids. Germline CDR1 reads SGHAT; CDR2 reads FQNNGV. CDR3 nucleotides: TGTGCCAGCAGCTTAGGCACTAGCGGGAGAAATACGCAGTATTTT. Protein: CASSLGTSGRNTQYF.

This clonotype was recorded at least ten times. This chain connects TRBV28 to TRBJ2-1; 8 positions match TRBD1. The ends lost 2 bases at V and 7 bases at J; junction bases unmatched: 10. This CDR3 comprises 16 residues. CDR1 and CDR2 (germline): MDHEN, SYDVKM. CDR3: CASSLLRQGARNEQFF. CDR3 in DNA: TGTGCCAGCAGTTTACTCCGGCAGGGGGCGCGGAATGAGCAGTTCTTC. Full variable domain (remainder filled in from reference TRBV28 and TRBJ2-1): DVKVTQSSRYLVKRTGEKVFLECVQDMDHENMFWYRQDPGLGLRLIYFSYDVKMKEKGDIPEGYSVSREKKERFSLILESASTNQTSMYLCASSLLRQGARNEQFFGPGTRLTVL.

This clonotype occurred a few times. V usage is TRBV29-1 and J usage is TRBJ2-2; no clear D gene. V lost 4 bases, J lost 6 bases, and 12 bases lay in between. Germline lookup yields CDR1 SQVTM and CDR2 ANQGSEA. CDR3 length equals 13 residues. The CDR3 spells CSVALGSPGELFF. DNA of the CDR3: TGCAGCGTTGCTCTGGGTAGCCCCGGGGAGCTGTTTTTT.

This clonotype came up a few times. The chain has TRBV4-1 and TRBJ2-5; TRBD1 or TRBD2 may be the D gene (7 bases each). The CDR3 contains 16 residues. V lost 0 bases, J lost 2 bases, and 13 bases lay in between. Germline CDR1 reads MGHRA; CDR2 reads YSYEKL. The CDR3, as DNA: TGCGCCAGCAGCCAAGACAGGGGGGGCTCTCAAGAGACCCAGTACTTC. This encodes CASSQDRGGSQETQYF.